These 17 T cell receptor beta chains share one sample of origin, sequenced in a study of shared clonotypes between healthy human individuals. Sequenced by immunoSEQ multiplex PCR; TCRdb stores in-frame clones only, minus some. Here the sample spans nearly 2 million clones, about 95% being singletons. Naivety among CD8 cells was defined by CD45RO negativity and positive CCR7 selection, thereby excluding terminally differentiated effector memory CD45RA+ cells. Material for sequencing was naive CD8+ T cells sorted from blood. Source of these receptors: a man aged 18 to 29 in good health.

The gene calls are TRBV7-2 and TRBJ2-7; D is possibly TRBD2 (5 bases). Trimming pared 9 bases from V and 0 bases from J, leaving 18 bases between. Germline V CDR1 and CDR2: SGHTA, FQGNSA. The CDR3 contains 15 residues. The DNA for the CDR3 is TGTGCCAGAGACTTTCGCCCGGGGAGCTCCTACGAGCAGTACTTC. This sequence encodes CARDFRPGSSYEQYF.

The chain uses TRBV7-6 and TRBJ2-3; either TRBD1 or TRBD2 may fit D (5 bases each). Trimming cost V 3 bases and J 0 bases, with 13 bases left between them. This CDR3 contains 16 residues. Per the germline V gene, CDR1 is SGHVS and CDR2 is FNYEAQ. The CDR3 sequence is CASSFDGTYSTDTQYF. The CDR3 DNA is TGTGCCAGCAGCTTTGACGGGACGTATAGCACAGATACGCAGTATTTT.

V is TRBV27 and J is TRBJ2-7; D is possibly TRBD1 (6 bases). The CDR3 runs 16 residues. V was trimmed by 5 bases and J by 3 bases, leaving 20 bases between them. Germline CDR1 MNHEY, CDR2 SMNVEV (reference sequence). The CDR3 loop reads CASSPSVGATFYEQYF. As DNA, the CDR3 is TGTGCCAGCAGTCCCTCAGTGGGGGCTACGTTCTACGAGCAGTACTTC.

The chain has TRBV29-1 and TRBJ1-2; 10 nucleotides match TRBD1. The V gene end was trimmed by 7 bases and the J gene end by 3 bases; junction bases not matched to a gene: 5. The CDR3 loop spans 13 amino acids. CDR1 SQVTM and CDR2 ANQGSEA come from the germline V gene. This chain's CDR3 is CSALTGGDYGYTF. CDR3 in DNA: TGCAGCGCATTGACAGGGGGCGACTATGGCTACACCTTC. The whole variable domain, remainder taken from reference TRBV29-1 and TRBJ1-2, is SAVISQKPSRDICQRGTSLTIQCQVDSQVTMMFWYRQQPGQSLTLIATANQGSEATYESGFVIDKFPISRPNLTFSTLTVSNMSPEDSSIYLCSALTGGDYGYTFGSGTRLTVV.

The chain uses TRBV2 and TRBJ1-1; D is unresolved. The germline gives CDR1 SNHLY, CDR2 FYNNEI. CDR3 length equals 11 residues. V was shortened by 10 bases and J by 1 base, with 7 bases between the two germline ends. The CDR3 coding sequence is TGTGCCACCCTCAAGAACACTGAAGCTTTCTTT. Its translation: CATLKNTEAFF.

This chain uses TRBV10-2 with TRBJ1-5, with unresolved D. Trimming took off 3 bases at V and 1 base at J, with 10 bases between the two ends. The germline V gene encodes CDR1 WSHSY and CDR2 SAAADI. CDR3 length: 15 amino acids. As DNA, the CDR3 is TGCGCCAGCAGTGAAGGAGTTGTCAGCAATCAGCCCCAGCATTTT. Its protein is CASSEGVVSNQPQHF.

This clone was picked up one time. J is TRBJ2-3 and V is TRBV2; maybe TRBD1 (6 bases). V shed 6 bases and J shed 8 bases, with 18 bases lying between them. From germline, CDR1 is SNHLY and CDR2 FYNNEI. The CDR3 extends over 14 amino acids. CDR3 DNA sequence: TGTGCCAGCAGCCCACGGACAGTACGTGGTACGCAGTATTTT. This translates into CASSPRTVRGTQYF.

Here the CDR3 reads CSVVLESSYEQYF. DNA of the CDR3: TGCAGCGTTGTATTAGAGAGCTCCTACGAGCAGTACTTC. The V gene is TRBV29-1, the J gene TRBJ2-7, with unresolved D. Germline lookup yields CDR1 SQVTM and CDR2 ANQGSEA. The CDR3 is 13 residues long. V lost 4 bases, J lost 0 bases, and 10 bases lay in between.

This chain uses TRBV7-9 with TRBJ2-2, with TRBD2 matching over 11 bases. Germline V gene sequence: CDR1 SEHNR, CDR2 FQNEAQ (reference sequence). V lost 3 bases to trimming and J lost 4 bases; unmatched junction nucleotides: 4. There are 16 residues in the CDR3. The CDR3 is CASSLLAGGITGELFF. The CDR3 coding sequence is TGTGCCAGCAGCTTGCTAGCGGGAGGTATCACCGGGGAGCTGTTTTTT.

The chain joins TRBV19 to TRBJ2-2, with no clear D. V dropped 3 bases and J dropped 7 bases, with 3 bases sitting between them. The CDR3 extends over 11 amino acids. CDR1 and CDR2 (germline): LNHDA, SQIVND (reference sequence). This CDR3 is CASSINGELFF. DNA for the CDR3: TGTGCCAGTAGTATTAACGGGGAGCTGTTTTTT.

The chain joins TRBV9 to TRBJ2-5; 11 bases are shared with TRBD2. The ends lost 3 bases at V and 2 bases at J; junction bases unmatched: 12. Per the germline V gene, CDR1 is SGDLS and CDR2 is YYNGEE. The CDR3 contains 18 residues. In DNA form, the CDR3 reads TGTGCCAGCAGCGCCAGATTAACTAGCGGGGGTAATCAAGAGACCCAGTACTTC. Its protein is CASSARLTSGGNQETQYF.

The chain couples TRBV27 to TRBJ2-7, with 15 bases matching TRBD2. The CDR3 contains 19 residues. Losses at the gene ends were 0 bases for V and 5 bases for J; bases not matched to a gene: 11. Germline-derived CDR1 and CDR2 are MNHEY and SMNVEV (reference sequence). This CDR3 is CASSLSWTSGGASFNEQYF. CDR3 DNA sequence: TGTGCCAGCAGTTTATCCTGGACTAGCGGGGGGGCATCGTTTAACGAGCAGTACTTC.

The CDR3 region is CASSVVLGSTDTQYF. The DNA for the CDR3 is TGTGCCAGCAGTGTAGTCCTGGGAAGCACAGATACGCAGTATTTT. The V gene is TRBV2, the J gene TRBJ2-3; no clear D gene. The CDR3 is made up of 15 amino acids. Trimming left V 4 bases short and J 0 bases short, with 11 bases between. Germline CDR1 SNHLY, CDR2 FYNNEI.

The chain combines TRBV5-8 with TRBJ2-5; possibly TRBD1 for D (6 bases). CDR3 size: 15 residues. V gave up 5 bases and J gave up 3 bases, with 17 bases separating them. Germline CDR1 SGHTS, CDR2 YDEGEE. The CDR3 protein is CASRDPGVFEETQYF. Here the CDR3 DNA reads TGTGCCAGCAGGGATCCAGGGGTGTTTGAAGAGACCCAGTACTTC.

This chain connects TRBV27 to TRBJ1-2; D remains ambiguous. The ends were cut back, 3 bases at V and 4 bases at J, with 9 bases in the middle. The length of the CDR3 is 13 residues. Germline V gene data show CDR1 as MNHEY and CDR2 as SMNVEV (reference sequence). CDR3 protein: CASSFTKSYGYTF. The CDR3 coding sequence is TGTGCCAGCAGTTTTACCAAATCCTATGGCTACACCTTC.

The V gene is TRBV4-1, the J gene TRBJ1-2; unclear D gene. CDR1 and CDR2 (germline): MGHRA, YSYEKL. This CDR3 has 14 residues. The V end lost 1 base, the J end lost 6 bases, and 12 bases lay between the germline ends. The CDR3 loop is CASSQGYSPHGYTF. CDR3 in DNA: TGCGCCAGCAGCCAAGGTTACTCCCCCCATGGCTACACCTTC.

The chain employs TRBV9 and TRBJ1-6; D unclear. The CDR3 covers 12 residues. V dropped 4 bases and J dropped 9 bases, with 8 bases sitting between them. Germline loops: CDR1 SGDLS, CDR2 YYNGEE. The CDR3 coding sequence is TGTGCCAGCAGCCTGAATGGTTCACCCCTCCACTTT. As protein: CASSLNGSPLHF.